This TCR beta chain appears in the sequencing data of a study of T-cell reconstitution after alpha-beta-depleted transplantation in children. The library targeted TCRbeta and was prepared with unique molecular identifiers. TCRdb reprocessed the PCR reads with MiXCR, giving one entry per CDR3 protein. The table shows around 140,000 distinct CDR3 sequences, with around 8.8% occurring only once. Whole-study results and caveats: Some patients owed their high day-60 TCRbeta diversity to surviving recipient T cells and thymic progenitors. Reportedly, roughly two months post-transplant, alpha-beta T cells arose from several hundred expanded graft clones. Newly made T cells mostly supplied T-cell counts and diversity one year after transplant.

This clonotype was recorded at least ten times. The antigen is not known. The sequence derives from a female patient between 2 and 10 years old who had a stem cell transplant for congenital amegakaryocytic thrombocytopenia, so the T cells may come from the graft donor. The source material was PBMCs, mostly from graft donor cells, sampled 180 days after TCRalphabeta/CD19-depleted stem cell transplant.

The CDR3 DNA reads TGTGCCAGCAGCGAACGACAGGGGGCAATGGGGACTGAAGCTTTCTTT. Translating gives CASSERQGAMGTEAFF. The V gene is TRBV21-1, the J gene TRBJ1-1; TRBD1 is the table's D call and was not checked against the DNA. TRBV21-1 is shown as a pseudogene. The CDR3 runs 16 residues.